This entry concerns a single T cell receptor (beta chain). These data are taken from a study of OX40 agonist ivuxolimab in advanced cancers. The ends were cut back, 2 bases at V and 5 bases at J, with 8 bases in the middle. The CDR3 totals 13 residues. Germline V gene data show CDR1 as SGHRS and CDR2 as YFSETQ. Some clones are missing from TCRdb's copy, which holds only in-frame ones; the method was immunoSEQ multiplex PCR. Counted here are around 15,000 clones, about 78% occurring once; the ten biggest clones make up more than 15%. The source material was CD4+ or CD8+ T cells sorted from blood, sampled in a trial of the OX40 agonist ivuxolimab. This sequence originates from an adult with an advanced solid tumor such as melanoma, head and neck, liver or kidney cancer. The chain combines TRBV5-1 with TRBJ2-1; no definite D call. The CDR3 here is CASSLRSNNEQFF. DNA for the CDR3: TGCGCCAGCAGCTTAAGAAGCAACAATGAGCAGTTCTTC.